One sample yielded the 10 T cell receptor beta chains listed below, sequenced in a study of molecular identifiers for immune sequencing clone quantification. Each CDR3 protein is one row after TCRdb ran MiXCR on the PCR reads. This table has about 510,000 distinct CDR3 sequences, about 25% appearing once. Input material: naive CD8+ T cells from blood, with Jurkat cell RNA spiked in. Subset meaning: FACS-sorted CD8+CD4-CCR7+CD45RA+ naive T cells. The origin of the receptors is a human donor in good health. Some libraries in this study had Jurkat cell RNA spiked in.

This clonotype was seen more than once but under ten times. V and J are TRBV6-1 and TRBJ2-7; 9 bases match TRBD1. The CDR3 runs 14 residues. V lost 7 bases and J lost 4; bases outside the gene matches: 8. Germline V CDR1 and CDR2: MNHNS, SASEGT. Here the CDR3 reads CASTLRGQGYEQYF. CDR3 bases: TGTGCCAGCACCCTTCGGGGACAGGGATACGAGCAGTACTTC.

This sequence joins TRBV7-9 and TRBJ2-3; D gene uncertain. V lost 1 base and J 0 bases, leaving 11 bases between the germline ends. This CDR3 contains 16 residues. Germline V gives CDR1 SEHNR, CDR2 FQNEAQ (reference sequence). CDR3: CASSLGQVGSTDTQYF. CDR3 DNA: TGTGCCAGCAGCTTAGGGCAGGTGGGAAGCACAGATACGCAGTATTTT.

The sample holds many counts of this clonotype. The rearrangement joins TRBV11-2 to TRBJ2-3; the match to TRBD1 covers 9 bases. Germline V gives CDR1 SGHAT, CDR2 FQNNGV. The CDR3 spans 15 residues. The ends lost 3 bases at V and 2 bases at J; junction bases unmatched: 3. CDR3 sequence reads: CASSFGQGSTDTQYF. CDR3 DNA: TGTGCCAGCAGCTTTGGACAGGGGTCCACAGATACGCAGTATTTT.

This chain uses TRBV28 with TRBJ1-5; 8 bases map to TRBD1. Germline CDR1 reads MDHEN; CDR2 reads SYDVKM. The ends lost 7 bases at V and 3 bases at J; junction bases unmatched: 5. The CDR3 consists of 14 residues. The CDR3 DNA sequence: TGTGCCAGCAACTACAGGGGGTCCAATCAGCCCCAGCATTTT. Protein product: CASNYRGSNQPQHF.

This clonotype was counted a few times. The chain couples TRBV6-5 to TRBJ2-1, with D perhaps TRBD1 (5 bases). From germline, CDR1 is MNHEY and CDR2 SVGAGI. The CDR3 totals 13 residues. Trimming removed 2 bases from V and 7 bases from J, with 9 bases in between. CDR3: CASSYQGRNEQFF. CDR3 sequence (DNA): TGTGCCAGCAGTTACCAGGGCCGAAATGAGCAGTTCTTC.

This rearrangement joins TRBV7-3 to TRBJ2-3; D ambiguous. Looked up from germline, CDR1 is SGHTA and CDR2 is FQGTGA. Deletions cut 2 bases from V and 2 bases from J, with 11 bases between. The CDR3 extends over 15 amino acids. In DNA, the CDR3 is TGTGCCAGCAGCTTAGGGGATTTCCCCACAGATACGCAGTATTTT. Its protein is CASSLGDFPTDTQYF.

On this clonotype: Relative to the germline gene, one junction end is altered; a read error may explain this. The chain links TRBV4-3 to TRBJ2-7, with TRBD1 matching over 9 bases. CDR3 length equals 16 residues. Germline lookup yields CDR1 LGHNA and CDR2 YSLEER. The CDR3 region has the DNA TGCGCCGGCAGCCAAGGAACAGGGGGCGAATCTTACGAGCAGTACTTC. Encoded protein: CAGSQGTGGESYEQYF.

In this sample, this clonotype turned up once. Its ends do not fully match the called genes, so a read error is possible. The genes are TRBV5-6 and TRBJ2-7; D is unresolved. The CDR3 runs to 16 residues. The germline V gene has CDR1 SGHDT and CDR2 YYEEEE. This CDR3 is CVSSLALAVASYEQYF. The CDR3 bases are TGTGTCAGCAGCTTGGCCTTGGCAGTGGCTTCCTACGAGCAGTACTTC.

This clonotype was observed at least ten times. The chain has TRBV27 and TRBJ2-5, with a possible D match to TRBD2 (5 bases). Germline assignment: CDR1 MNHEY and CDR2 SMNVEV (reference sequence). V lost 5 bases to trimming and J lost 3 bases, with 16 bases between them. This CDR3 contains 15 residues. In DNA, the CDR3 is TGTGCCAGCAGTGAATTAGGACTTCTAGAAGAGACCCAGTACTTC. It codes for CASSELGLLEETQYF.

This clonotype appeared once. The chain carries TRBV7-9 and TRBJ1-1; D is possibly TRBD1 (5 bases). The V end was cut by 5 bases, the J end by 0 bases, with 16 bases between. CDR1 is SEHNR and CDR2 is FQNEAQ in the germline V gene (reference sequence). CDR3 size: 16 residues. The DNA of the CDR3 is TGTGCCAGCAGCCCCCGTGGAGGGGTGTTGAACACTGAAGCTTTCTTT. The encoded protein is CASSPRGGVLNTEAFF.